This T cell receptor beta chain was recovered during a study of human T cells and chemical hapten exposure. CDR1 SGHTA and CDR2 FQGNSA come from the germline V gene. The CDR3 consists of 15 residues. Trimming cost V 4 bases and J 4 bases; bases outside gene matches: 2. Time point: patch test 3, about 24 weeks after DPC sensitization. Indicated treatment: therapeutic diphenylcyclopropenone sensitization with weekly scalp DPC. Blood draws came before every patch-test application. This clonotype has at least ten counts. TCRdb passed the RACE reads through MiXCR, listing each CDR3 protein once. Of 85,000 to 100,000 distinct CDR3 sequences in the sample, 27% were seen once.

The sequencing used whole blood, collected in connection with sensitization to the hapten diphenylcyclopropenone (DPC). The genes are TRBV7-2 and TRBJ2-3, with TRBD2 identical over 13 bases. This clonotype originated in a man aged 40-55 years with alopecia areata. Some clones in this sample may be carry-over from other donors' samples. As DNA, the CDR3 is TGTGCCAGCAGCTCACTAGCGGGAGGGCCAGATACGCAGTATTTT. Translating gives CASSSLAGGPDTQYF.